This T cell receptor beta chain was sequenced in a study of T cells after yellow fever vaccination (dated by TCRdb to the late 2010s). With regard to the full study: The SMART-Seq v4 Ultra Low Input RNA kit was used to prepare libraries from fractions with low cell numbers. To follow T-cell clones before and after primary and booster YFV17D yellow fever vaccination, bulk TCR alpha and beta repertoires were sequenced over time. Two healthy male donors, one aged 18 to 30 and one aged 30 to 40 years, were included in the cohort. Bulk PBMC replicates and cell subsets were isolated from blood drawn at multiple timepoints before and after both primary and secondary immunization.

TCR cDNA was synthesized by 5'RACE template switching, which introduced a universal primer site and unique molecular identifiers. Priming of cDNA synthesis was performed from both the TCR alpha and TCR beta constant segments. Library amplification used two PCR steps, and the second PCR step added sample barcodes and sequencing adapters. Sequencing of libraries was performed on Illumina HiSeq 2500 (2x100 bp) or NovaSeq (2x150 bp). Per the authors' processing: MIGEC was used to demultiplex reads and collapse the reads into UMI consensus sequences, and MiXCR was used for V(D)J alignment. Vaccine-responding clonotypes were identified with edgeR using replicate PBMC samples, with FDR below 0.01 and a log2 fold change above 5 up to day 15 being required. Bulk clonotypes were assigned CD4 or CD8 identity according to which sequenced CD4 or CD8 repertoire held them at higher abundance. TCRdb handled the public reads itself, with Q25 trimming in fastp and clone calling in MiXCR, and kept productive beta chains. Each CDR3 protein gets just one entry, which takes the most common genes and DNA from the rows behind it. The V and J calls and clone size come from TCRdb's table, not from the authors' own analysis. The table for this sample lists tens of thousands of distinct CDR3 sequences; approximately 7% of them were counted only once. 28% of the sample goes to the ten largest clones.

The treatment or condition label for this specimen denotes: live attenuated yellow fever vaccine strain. A standard Ficoll-Paque protocol was used to isolate PBMCs from peripheral blood. CD4 and CD8 T-cell fractions were isolated with Dynabeads CD4 and CD8 positive selection kits. RNA was extracted with TriZol from bulk PBMCs, CD4 and CD8 fractions, and dextramer-positive and dextramer-negative fractions. There are many counts of this clonotype. Its antigen remains undetermined. Base qualities are not recorded, but no much larger clone differs from it by a single base. What the authors observed across the whole study: After the booster, most of the clones that had expanded following primary vaccination were detected again (just under 97% of CD4 and 80% to 90% of CD8), which suggests that memory was broadly maintained. Only a couple of donors were included in the study, so the extent to which the findings can be generalized is limited. Compared with the primary T-cell response, the secondary T-cell response was weaker but faster, peaking on day 5 rather than day 15. A small share of clonotypes occurred in both CD4 and CD8 compartments, likely arising from convergent recombination. Computational filtering was required because FACS-sorted repertoires could contain abundant contaminating clonotypes from the bulk population.

Between the V and J ends, shortened by 5 bases and 1 base respectively, the junction contains 15 bases. The CDR3 goes from the cysteine to the phenylalanine over 16 residues. Only the CDR3 part of the read is kept: 48 bases, read in frame from the first base. Taken from the germline V gene (reference sequence), the CDR1 and CDR2 loops are MNHEY and SMNVEV. The V and J segments used are TRBV27 and TRBJ2-1; a weak D assignment points to TRBD1 (6 bases agree). This TCR was sampled from a man in his late teens or twenties who received the YFV17D yellow fever vaccine. Specimen: CD8+ T cells sorted from PBMCs, collected roughly 14 days after the first yellow fever vaccination. The DNA sequence is as follows: TGTGCCAGCAGTCCCGACACAGGGTCGTCCTACAATGAGCAGTTCTTC. This translates into CASSPDTGSSYNEQFF.